This T cell receptor (beta chain) comes out of a study of vaccination and CD4 T cells after COVID-19. Study-wide results and limits: Recorded median SARS-CoV-2-reactive clonotype numbers increased from about 20 to 38 without reaching significance.

Treatment: approximately nine-day PBMC culture with coronavirus spike peptide pools or control peptides (ViraFEST assay). Peptide pool stimulation in ViraFEST expanded antigen-specific T cells, whose TCRs were then sequenced. This clonotype was counted only a few times. Antigen specificity is unknown. Sequenced with the Oncomine TCR Beta short-read assay was DNA taken from cultured CD4+ T cells. The genomic DNA was obtained from cultured CD4+ T cells by extraction with the QIAamp micro DNA kit. TCRdb re-called the PCR reads with MiXCR, one entry per CDR3 protein. The data hold approximately 21,000 distinct CDR3 sequences, with under 70% observed a single time. The CDR3 totals 13 residues. Germline CDR1 reads SGHAT; CDR2 reads FQNNGV. Trimming took 5 bases from V and 4 from J, leaving 9 bases between them.

The chain combines TRBV11-2 with TRBJ2-1, with D perhaps matching TRBD1 (5 bases). The TCR sequence derives from a human donor who had recovered from COVID-19. Sequenced material: CD4+ T cells from blood, cultured in vitro. The CDR3: CASSAQDYNEQFF. CDR3 nucleotides: TGTGCCAGCAGCGCACAGGATTACAATGAGCAGTTCTTC.